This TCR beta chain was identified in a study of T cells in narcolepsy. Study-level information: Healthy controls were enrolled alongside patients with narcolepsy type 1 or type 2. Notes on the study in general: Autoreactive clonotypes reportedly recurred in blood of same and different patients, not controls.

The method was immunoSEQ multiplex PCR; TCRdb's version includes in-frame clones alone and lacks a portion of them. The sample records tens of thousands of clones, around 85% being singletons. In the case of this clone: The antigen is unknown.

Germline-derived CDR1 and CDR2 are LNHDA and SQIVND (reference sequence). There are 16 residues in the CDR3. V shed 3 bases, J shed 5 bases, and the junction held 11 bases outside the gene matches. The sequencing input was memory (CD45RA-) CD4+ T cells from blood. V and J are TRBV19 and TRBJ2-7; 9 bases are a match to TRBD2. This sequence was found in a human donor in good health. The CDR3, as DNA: TGTGCCAGTAGTATCAACCCCGGGACTAGCCGGAACGAGCAGTACTTC. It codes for CASSINPGTSRNEQYF. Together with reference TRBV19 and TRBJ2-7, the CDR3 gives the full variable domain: DGGITQSPKYLFRKEGQNVTLSCEQNLNHDAMYWYRQDPGQGLRLIYYSQIVNDFQKGDIAEGYSVSREKKESFPLTVTSAQKNPTAFYLCASSINPGTSRNEQYFGPGTRLTVT.